This TCR beta chain was documented in a study of T cells after yellow fever vaccination. Background on the study: Markers CD3, CD45RA, CCR7 and CD95 served to sort the EM, EMRA, CM and Tscm memory subsets. General study findings and limits: It was a weaker secondary response, yet one that peaked faster, at day 5 versus 15.

A few counts support this clonotype. Universal primer sites and UMIs were introduced during 5'RACE template-switching synthesis of TCR cDNA. TCRdb re-analysed the 5' RACE reads in MiXCR, keeping a single row per CDR3 protein. Among over 20,000 distinct CDR3 sequences, 4.5% to 5.5% were seen once, and the ten largest hold roughly 12%. V was cut by 2 bases and J by 7 bases, with 12 bases left in between. The germline CDR1 and CDR2 sequences are SGHNT and YYREEE (reference sequence). The CDR3 is made up of 14 amino acids. The chain recombines TRBV5-4 with TRBJ1-4; no clear D. This specimen was PBMCs, either bulk or a sorted T-cell subset (CD4+, CD8+, memory, or dextramer-sorted; not recorded which), taken 15 days after the yellow fever booster vaccination. This sequence was found in a man in his thirties or forties who received the YFV17D yellow fever vaccine. This chain's CDR3 is CASSFGRDGEKLFF. CDR3 sequence (DNA): TGTGCCAGCAGCTTCGGGAGGGATGGTGAAAAACTGTTTTTT.